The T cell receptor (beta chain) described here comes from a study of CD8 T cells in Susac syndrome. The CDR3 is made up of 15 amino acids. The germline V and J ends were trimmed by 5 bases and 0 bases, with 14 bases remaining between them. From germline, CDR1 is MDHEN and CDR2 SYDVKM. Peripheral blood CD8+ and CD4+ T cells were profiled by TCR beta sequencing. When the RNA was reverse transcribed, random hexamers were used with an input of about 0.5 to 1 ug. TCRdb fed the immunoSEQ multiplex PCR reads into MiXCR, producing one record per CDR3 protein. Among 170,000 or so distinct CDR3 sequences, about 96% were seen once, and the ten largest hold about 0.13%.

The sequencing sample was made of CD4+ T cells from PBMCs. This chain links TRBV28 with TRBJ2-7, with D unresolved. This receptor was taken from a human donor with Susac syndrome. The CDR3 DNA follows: TGTGCCAGCAGTACAAGGTCTCCTCCCTCCTACGAGCAGTACTTC. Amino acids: CASSTRSPPSYEQYF.